The 16 T cell receptor beta chains reported below all come from one sample, sequenced in a study of cytomegalovirus exposure and HLA in healthy donors. PCR employed 60 Vbeta and 13 Jbeta primers. TCRdb's table, derived via immunoSEQ multiplex PCR, lists solely in-frame clones and lacks some. The sample records roughly 68,000 clones, roughly four fifths being singletons. The sample consisted of PBMCs. These receptors came from a woman younger than 45 in good health and CMV-seropositive.

This sequence joins TRBV19 and TRBJ2-1; 7 bases match TRBD1. The CDR3 is 14 amino acids. J was trimmed by 9 bases and V by 4 bases; bases with no gene match: 9. Germline values: CDR1 LNHDA, CDR2 SQIVND (reference sequence). CDR3 protein: CASSTGQNFGEQFF. CDR3 bases: TGTGCCAGTAGTACGGGACAGAATTTCGGTGAGCAGTTCTTC.

This clone has just a few counts. The gene calls are TRBV7-9 and TRBJ1-1; D possibly corresponds to TRBD1 (6 bases). Trimming left V 1 base short and J 4 bases short, with 7 bases between. Germline V gene sequence: CDR1 SEHNR, CDR2 FQNEAQ (reference sequence). The CDR3 sequence is 13 residues long. The DNA for the CDR3 is TGTGCCAGCAGCTTAGAAGGGGGCACTGAAGCTTTCTTT. Encoded protein: CASSLEGGTEAFF.

The rearrangement joins TRBV27 to TRBJ2-3, with 8 bases aligning to TRBD2. This CDR3 spans 15 amino acids. V lost 4 bases to trimming and J lost 0 bases; unmatched junction nucleotides: 3. Germline values: CDR1 MNHEY, CDR2 SMNVEV (reference sequence). CDR3 sequence reads: CASSSPSGSTDTQYF. The CDR3 DNA follows: TGTGCCAGCAGTTCCCCTAGCGGGAGCACAGATACGCAGTATTTT.

This chain joins TRBV6-1 and TRBJ2-1, with a weak D call TRBD2 (6 bases). In germline, CDR1 is MNHNS, CDR2 SASEGT. Trimming pared 8 bases from V and 7 bases from J, leaving 15 bases between. CDR3 size: 13 residues. The CDR3 spells CASSPQSGNEQFF. As DNA, the CDR3 is TGTGCCAGCTCCCCTCAAAGCGGGAATGAGCAGTTCTTC.

V is TRBV28 and J is TRBJ2-4; D not resolved. V lost 8 bases and J 8 bases, leaving 13 bases between the germline ends. The CDR3 is 12 amino acids. CDR1 and CDR2 (germline): MDHEN, SYDVKM. Written as DNA, the CDR3 is TGTGCCAGCCGTAACGGGTGGGACATTCAGTACTTC. Amino acids: CASRNGWDIQYF.

The chain employs TRBV4-1 and TRBJ2-7; 11 bases agree with TRBD1. From germline, CDR1 is MGHRA and CDR2 YSYEKL. This CDR3 spans 15 amino acids. J lost 2 bases, V lost 4 bases, and 4 bases had no gene match. Here the CDR3 DNA reads TGCGCCAGCAGCCTAGAGGGACAGGGGGCCTACGAGCAGTACTTC. Translation gives CASSLEGQGAYEQYF.

This clone was picked up many times. The chain carries TRBV6-6 and TRBJ2-7, with 12 nucleotides matching TRBD1. The V segment lost 5 bases and the J segment 5 bases; nucleotides outside the gene matches: 4. Germline loops: CDR1 MNHNY, CDR2 SVGAGI (reference sequence). The CDR3 runs to 14 residues. Written as DNA, the CDR3 is TGTGCCAGCAGTGCCGGGACAGGGGGCGACGAGCAGTACTTC. This codes for CASSAGTGGDEQYF.

The chain carries TRBV30 and TRBJ2-7; the D is unclear. Germline CDR1 and CDR2: GTSNPN and SVGIG (reference sequence). V was cut by 3 bases and J by 7 bases, with 16 bases left in between. The CDR3 has 13 residues. The CDR3 spells CAWRVGERSEQYF. CDR3 sequence (DNA): TGTGCCTGGAGGGTAGGTGAGAGGTCAGAGCAGTACTTC.

J is TRBJ1-1 and V is TRBV15; D perhaps matches TRBD1 (5 bases). This CDR3 has 14 residues. V was pared by 0 bases and J by 11 bases, with 16 bases between. In germline, CDR1 is LNHNV, CDR2 YYDKDF (reference sequence). In nucleotides, the CDR3 is TGTGCCACCAGCAGAGATCACAGGATAGGTGAGGCTTTCTTT. As protein: CATSRDHRIGEAFF.

This clone occurred a few times. J is TRBJ2-1 and V is TRBV6-5, with a weak D call TRBD2 (5 bases). CDR1 is MNHEY and CDR2 is SVGAGI in the germline V gene. There are 11 residues in the CDR3. Deletions cut 7 bases from V and 10 bases from J, with 11 bases between. CDR3 loop: CASKVPGEQFF. Written as DNA, the CDR3 is TGTGCCAGCAAGGTTCCGGGGGAGCAGTTCTTC.

This rearrangement joins TRBV7-9 to TRBJ1-5, with 7 bases lining up with TRBD1. From germline, CDR1 is SEHNR and CDR2 FQNEAQ (reference sequence). The V segment lost 6 bases and the J segment 7 bases; nucleotides outside the gene matches: 9. CDR3 length: 14 amino acids. CDR3 DNA sequence: TGTGCCAGCAGTTCTCAGGGGGTAGGGCAGCCCCAGCATTTT. This translates into CASSSQGVGQPQHF.

This clone was recorded once. The rearrangement joins TRBV9 to TRBJ2-7; maybe TRBD2 (5 bases). The germline V and J ends were trimmed by 3 bases and 6 bases, with 10 bases remaining between them. Germline V lookup: CDR1 SGDLS, CDR2 YYNGEE. The CDR3 consists of 12 residues. CDR3 DNA: TGTGCCAGCAGCGCGTACGAGGGCGAGCAGTACTTC. It codes for CASSAYEGEQYF. Together with reference TRBV9 and TRBJ2-7, the CDR3 gives the full variable domain: DSGVTQTPKHLITATGQRVTLRCSPRSGDLSVYWYQQSLDQGLQFLIQYYNGEERAKGNILERFSAQQFPDLHSELNLSSLELGDSALYFCASSAYEGEQYFGPGTRLTVT.

The chain's CDR3 is CASSLRLSGLGEEKLFF. CDR3 sequence (DNA): TGTGCCAGCAGCTTAAGGCTGAGTGGCCTTGGGGAGGAAAAACTGTTTTTT. The chain has TRBV7-9 and TRBJ1-4, with D unresolved. This CDR3 is 17 amino acids long. Trimming removed 2 bases at V and 8 bases at J, with 21 bases between. Germline V gives CDR1 SEHNR, CDR2 FQNEAQ (reference sequence).

This chain connects TRBV18 to TRBJ2-7; 13 bases match TRBD2. The CDR3 extends over 14 amino acids. J gave up 3 bases and V 4 bases, and 0 bases lay outside the gene matches. Germline V gene lookup returns CDR1 KGHSH and CDR2 LQKENI. The CDR3 nucleotides read TGTGCCAGCTCACGACTAGCGGGAGGCTACGAGCAGTACTTC. Encoded protein: CASSRLAGGYEQYF.

This clone was detected only once. The chain joins TRBV5-4 to TRBJ1-1; D gene ambiguous. The CDR3 spans 14 residues. Trimming removed 4 bases at V and 3 bases at J, with 13 bases between. Per the germline V gene, CDR1 is SGHNT and CDR2 is YYREEE (reference sequence). The CDR3: CASSPPSADTEAFF. In DNA form, the CDR3 reads TGTGCCAGCAGCCCGCCCTCAGCGGACACTGAAGCTTTCTTT.

This clone was counted many times. The CDR3 DNA reads as TGTGCCAGCAGCACCGGACAGGGATTGACTGAAGCTTTCTTT. Translated: CASSTGQGLTEAFF. The chain links TRBV13 to TRBJ1-1, with 8 bases matching TRBD1. The CDR3 loop spans 14 amino acids. The V and J ends lost 5 bases and 5 bases, in that order; junction bases with no gene match: 7. The germline gives CDR1 PRHDT, CDR2 FYEKMQ (reference sequence).